This T cell receptor (beta chain) was captured by sequencing in a study of T cells in Graves' hyperthyroidism and ophthalmopathy. Germline V gene sequence: CDR1 PRHDT, CDR2 FYEKMQ (reference sequence). The CDR3 covers 16 residues. Trimming shortened V by 5 bases and J by 0 bases, and 15 bases separated the two germline ends. Those patients with uncontrolled infection, other autoimmune disease, pregnancy or lactation were excluded. RNA transcripts yielded amplified TCR beta CDR3 regions. With the HTBI primer set, the TCR CDR3 went through a first round of RT-PCR. TCRdb independently ran MiXCR on the multiplex PCR reads; one entry per CDR3 protein. The sample includes hundreds of thousands of distinct CDR3 sequences, roughly 15% of them seen just once. This clonotype was counted between two and nine times. Its specificity is not known. General study points: Stable hyperthyroidism was separated from ophthalmopathy by a model based on 13 V-J features.

The chain is built from TRBV13 and TRBJ2-3, with D tentatively TRBD1 (5 bases). The source material was blood. This clonotype was sampled from a man in his late teens or twenties with Graves' ophthalmopathy. CDR3 protein: CASSPPDSPSTDTQYF. As DNA, the CDR3 is TGTGCCAGCAGCCCTCCAGACAGTCCTAGCACAGATACGCAGTATTTT.